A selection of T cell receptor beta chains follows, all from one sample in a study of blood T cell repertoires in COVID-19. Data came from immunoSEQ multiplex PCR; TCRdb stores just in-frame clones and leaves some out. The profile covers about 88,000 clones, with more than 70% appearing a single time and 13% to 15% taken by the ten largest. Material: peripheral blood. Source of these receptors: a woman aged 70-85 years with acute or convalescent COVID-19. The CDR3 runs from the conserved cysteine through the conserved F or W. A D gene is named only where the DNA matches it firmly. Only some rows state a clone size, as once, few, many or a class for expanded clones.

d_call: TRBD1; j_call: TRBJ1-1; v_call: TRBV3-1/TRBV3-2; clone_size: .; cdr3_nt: TGTGCCAGCAGCCCCTTGACAGGGGAGAACACTGAAGCTTTCTTT; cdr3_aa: CASSPLTGENTEAFF
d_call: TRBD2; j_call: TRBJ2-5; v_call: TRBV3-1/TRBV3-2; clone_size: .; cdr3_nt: TGTGCCAGCAGCCTCCGGACTAGCGGGAGGCGACAAGAGACCCAGTACTTC; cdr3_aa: CASSLRTSGRRQETQYF
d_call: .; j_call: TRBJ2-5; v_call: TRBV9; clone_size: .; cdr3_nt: TGTGCCAGCAGCGTAGCCACGGGGGGCGGCGAGACCCAGTACTTC; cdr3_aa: CASSVATGGGETQYF
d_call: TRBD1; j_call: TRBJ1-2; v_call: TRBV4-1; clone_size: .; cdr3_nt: TGCGCCAGCAGCCAAGATGAACAGGGGGCAGGGTATGGCTACACCTTC; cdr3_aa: CASSQDEQGAGYGYTF
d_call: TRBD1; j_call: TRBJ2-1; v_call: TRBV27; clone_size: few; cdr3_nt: TGTGCCAGCAGTTCACGGGACAGGGGGATAAATGAGCAGTTCTTC; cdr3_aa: CASSSRDRGINEQFF
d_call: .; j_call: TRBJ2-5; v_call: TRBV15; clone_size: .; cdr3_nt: TGTGCCACCAGCACCCGGTACCAAGAGACCCAGTACTTC; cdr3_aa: CATSTRYQETQYF
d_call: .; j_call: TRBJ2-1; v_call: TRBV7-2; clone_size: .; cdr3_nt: TGTGCCAGCAGCTTAGCGCGGTCGGGTGAGCAGTTCTTC; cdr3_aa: CASSLARSGEQFF
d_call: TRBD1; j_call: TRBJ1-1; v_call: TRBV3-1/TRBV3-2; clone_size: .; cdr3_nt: TGTGCCAGCAGCTACCCGGGACAGGGAGAAAGGGAAGCTTTCTTT; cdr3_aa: CASSYPGQGEREAFF
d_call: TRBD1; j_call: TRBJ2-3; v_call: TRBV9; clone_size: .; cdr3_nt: TGTGCCAGCAGCGTCCGACAGGGATTCACAGATACGCAGTATTTT; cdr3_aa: CASSVRQGFTDTQYF
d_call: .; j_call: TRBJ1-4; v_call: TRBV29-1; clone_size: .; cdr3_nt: TGCAGCGTTTGGGGGGAGAATGAAAAACTGTTTTTT; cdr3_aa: CSVWGENEKLFF
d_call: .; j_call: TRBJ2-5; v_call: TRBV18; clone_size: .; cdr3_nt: TGTGCCAGCTCACCACCGGAGAATGGGCGGGGGACCCAGTACTTC; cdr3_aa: CASSPPENGRGTQYF
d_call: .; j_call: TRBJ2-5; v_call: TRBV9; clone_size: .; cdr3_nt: TGTGCCAGCAGCGTGAGGGCGGCTATGGTGACCCAGTACTTC; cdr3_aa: CASSVRAAMVTQYF
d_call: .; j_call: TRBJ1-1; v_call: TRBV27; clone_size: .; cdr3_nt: TGTGCCAGCAGTCGTCCCGGGGGGACTGAAGCTTTCTTT; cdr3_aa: CASSRPGGTEAFF
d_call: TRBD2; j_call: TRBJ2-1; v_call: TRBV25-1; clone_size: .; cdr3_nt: TGTGCCAGCCGAGCGGGGGGTAGCTCCTACAATGAGCAGTTCTTC; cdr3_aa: CASRAGGSSYNEQFF
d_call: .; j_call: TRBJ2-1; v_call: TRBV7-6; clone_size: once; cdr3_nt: TGTGCCAGCAGCTTAGCGGGAGATCCGGGTGAGCAGTTCTTC; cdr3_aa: CASSLAGDPGEQFF
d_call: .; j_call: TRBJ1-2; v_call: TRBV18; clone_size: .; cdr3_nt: TGTGCCAGCTCACCCGACAGTTTATCAACTAACTATGGCTACACCTTC; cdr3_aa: CASSPDSLSTNYGYTF
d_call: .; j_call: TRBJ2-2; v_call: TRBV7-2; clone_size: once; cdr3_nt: TGTGCCAGCAGCTTTAGTGCTCTGAACACCGGGGAGCTGTTTTTT; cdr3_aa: CASSFSALNTGELFF
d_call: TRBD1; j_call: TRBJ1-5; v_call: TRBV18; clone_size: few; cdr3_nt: TGTGCCAGCTCACCCACCCGGACAGGGGATAGCAATCAGCCCCAGCATTTT; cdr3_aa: CASSPTRTGDSNQPQHF
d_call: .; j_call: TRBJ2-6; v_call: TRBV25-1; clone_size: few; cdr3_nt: TGTGCCAGTTTTGGCGGGGATCGAGGGGCCAACGTCCTGACTTTC; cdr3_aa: CASFGGDRGANVLTF
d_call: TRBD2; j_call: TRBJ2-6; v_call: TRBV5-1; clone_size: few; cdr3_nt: TGCGCCAGCACCTCGGGAGGTCCTGGGGCCAACGTCCTGACTTTC; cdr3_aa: CASTSGGPGANVLTF
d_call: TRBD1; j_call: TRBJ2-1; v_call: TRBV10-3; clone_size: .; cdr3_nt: TGTGCCATCAGTGAGCACCGGGACAGGGGGCCCCAGTTCTTC; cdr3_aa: CAISEHRDRGPQFF
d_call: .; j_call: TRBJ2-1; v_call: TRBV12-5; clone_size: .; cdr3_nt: TGTGCTAGTGGTTTGGTAAACTACTACAATGAGCAGTTCTTC; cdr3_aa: CASGLVNYYNEQFF
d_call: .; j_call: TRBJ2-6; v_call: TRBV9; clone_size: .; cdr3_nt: TGTGCCAGCAGCGTAGGCGCCGGCTCTGGGGCCAACGTCCTGACTTTC; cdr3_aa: CASSVGAGSGANVLTF
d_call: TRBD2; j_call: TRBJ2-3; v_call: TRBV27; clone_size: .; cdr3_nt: TGTGCCAGCAGTTTCATACTAGCGGGGGGGCGAAATACGCAGTATTTT; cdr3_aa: CASSFILAGGRNTQYF
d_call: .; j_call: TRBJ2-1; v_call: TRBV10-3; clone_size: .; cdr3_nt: TGTGCCATCAGTGAGGGAGATGAGCAGTTCTTC; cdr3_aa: CAISEGDEQFF
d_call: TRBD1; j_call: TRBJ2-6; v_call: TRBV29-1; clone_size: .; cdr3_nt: TGCAGCGTTGGGACCCGGACAGGGGAGCCTGGGGCCAACGTCCTGACTTTC; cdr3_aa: CSVGTRTGEPGANVLTF
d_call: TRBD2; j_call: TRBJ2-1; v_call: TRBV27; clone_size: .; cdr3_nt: TGTGCCAGCAGTTTACTAGCGGGTGGCAATGAGCAGTTCTTC; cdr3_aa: CASSLLAGGNEQFF
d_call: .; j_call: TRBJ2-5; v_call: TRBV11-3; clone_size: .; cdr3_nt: TGTGCCAGCAGAACAAGGCAGGTTCCAGAGACCCAGTACTTC; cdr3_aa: CASRTRQVPETQYF
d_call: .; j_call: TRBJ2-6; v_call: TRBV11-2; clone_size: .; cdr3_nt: TGTGCCAGCAGCTTACGGGAGACCAACGTCCTGACTTTC; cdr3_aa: CASSLRETNVLTF